The next 23 T cell receptor beta chains were all read from a single sample in a study of blood T cell repertoires in COVID-19 (dated by TCRdb to about 2020). Library preparation used the immunoSEQ multiplex PCR assay. TCRdb took this table from immuneACCESS and kept in-frame rearrangements with V and J called. Such tables lack part of the clones; where checked against another copy, unresolved V genes explain under half of the gap, and the rest is unexplained. This sample lists some 400,000 clones; approximately 90% were detected once. Clones ranked in the top ten supply 0.95% to 1.2% of the sample. The sample taken for sequencing was PBMCs or T cells enriched from blood (not recorded which). The receptors here all came from a man aged 25-45 years who had recovered from COVID-19.

This clone was observed a few times. This chain uses TRBV13 with TRBJ2-5, with 10 bases aligning to TRBD1. This CDR3 is 14 amino acids long. V was clipped by 8 bases and J by 5 bases; unmatched bases: 8. Per germline, CDR1 PRHDT and CDR2 FYEKMQ (reference sequence). The CDR3 DNA reads TGTGCCAGCTCGTCGGGACAGGGGTTTGAGACCCAGTACTTC. Translation gives CASSSGQGFETQYF.

This clone was recorded only once. The chain has TRBV10-1 and TRBJ2-7; TRBD1 agrees at 10 bases. The CDR3 is 18 residues long. Germline CDR1 reads WNHNN; CDR2 reads SYGVQD (reference sequence). The V gene end was trimmed by 0 bases and the J gene end by 5 bases; junction bases not matched to a gene: 13. The CDR3 loop is CASSESMGAGTGAHEQYF. CDR3 nucleotides: TGCGCCAGCAGTGAGTCGATGGGCGCCGGGACAGGGGCCCACGAGCAGTACTTC.

This chain joins TRBV12-3 or TRBV12-4 and TRBJ1-5, with D perhaps TRBD1 (5 bases). The CDR3 sequence is 13 residues long. Trimming pared 2 bases from V and 7 bases from J, leaving 9 bases between. DNA for the CDR3: TGTGCCAGCAGTTTATCCCAGGGCCAGCCCCAGCATTTT. Translated: CASSLSQGQPQHF.

The V and J genes are TRBV27 and TRBJ2-3; tentative D call: TRBD1 (6 bases). The CDR3 runs to 13 residues. Per the germline V gene, CDR1 is MNHEY and CDR2 is SMNVEV (reference sequence). Trimming stripped 6 bases from V and 7 bases from J, with 14 bases between. DNA of the CDR3: TGTGCCAGCAGCAGACGACAGGATAATACGCAGTATTTT. Its translation is CASSRRQDNTQYF.

The genes are TRBV19 and TRBJ1-1; D remains ambiguous. V lost 3 bases and J lost 8, with 16 bases in between. This CDR3 is 14 amino acids long. Germline V gene lookup returns CDR1 LNHDA and CDR2 SQIVND (reference sequence). CDR3 loop: CASSMFPGSSEAFF. The CDR3 DNA reads as TGTGCCAGTAGTATGTTCCCAGGCTCCTCCGAAGCTTTCTTT.

V gene TRBV9 combines with J gene TRBJ2-1; 14 bases line up with TRBD2. Losses at the gene ends were 4 bases for V and 9 bases for J; bases not matched to a gene: 9. The germline CDR1 and CDR2 sequences are SGDLS and YYNGEE. This CDR3 region has 16 residues. The CDR3 DNA is TGTGCCAGCAGCTTCACCGGGACTAGCGGGAGCCGTGAGCAGTTCTTC. Its translation: CASSFTGTSGSREQFF. The whole variable domain, remainder taken from reference TRBV9 and TRBJ2-1, is DSGVTQTPKHLITATGQRVTLRCSPRSGDLSVYWYQQSLDQGLQFLIQYYNGEERAKGNILERFSAQQFPDLHSELNLSSLELGDSALYFCASSFTGTSGSREQFFGPGTRLTVL.

The CDR3 sequence is CASTPRRLAGGTGELFF. The DNA for the CDR3 is TGTGCCAGCACCCCGCGCCGACTAGCGGGAGGCACCGGGGAGCTGTTTTTT. The gene calls are TRBV7-8 and TRBJ2-2; TRBD2 matches 13 bases. This CDR3 has 17 residues. J was trimmed by 4 bases and V by 7 bases; bases with no gene match: 9. Looked up from germline, CDR1 is SGHVS and CDR2 is FQNEAQ.

The chain combines TRBV10-3 with TRBJ1-2; the D gene is possibly TRBD1 (6 bases). The V end lost 10 bases, the J end lost 5 bases, and 17 bases lay between the germline ends. The germline V gene encodes CDR1 ENHRY and CDR2 SYGVKD. CDR3 size: 13 residues. The CDR3 coding sequence is TGTGCCACCCGAATAAGGACAGAGTATGGCTACACCTTC. Protein product: CATRIRTEYGYTF.

The V and J genes are TRBV30 and TRBJ2-1, with 7 positions matching TRBD2. This CDR3 is built from 17 residues. J gave up 0 bases and V 0 bases, and 8 bases lay outside the gene matches. The V gene's germline CDR1 is GTSNPN and CDR2 SVGIG (reference sequence). In nucleotides, the CDR3 is TGTGCCTGGAGTGTACGGTCTAGCGGTAACTCCTACAATGAGCAGTTCTTC. Residues: CAWSVRSSGNSYNEQFF.

The chain is built from TRBV7-2 and TRBJ1-4; the match to TRBD1 covers 9 bases. The CDR3 covers 15 residues. The junction had 7 bases not matched to a gene; V was cut back by 5 bases and J by 6 bases. Germline V gene sequence: CDR1 SGHTA, CDR2 FQGNSA. The CDR3: CASSAYRGLDEKLFF. The CDR3 coding sequence is TGTGCCAGCAGCGCTTACAGGGGGCTAGATGAAAAACTGTTTTTT.

This chain joins TRBV6-5 and TRBJ1-1; the match to TRBD1 covers 8 bases. Trimming at V came to 5 bases and at J to 5 bases, leaving 4 bases not matched to a gene. Germline values: CDR1 MNHEY, CDR2 SVGAGI. The CDR3 runs to 13 residues. The DNA of the CDR3 is TGTGCCAGCAGTCCTCAGGGGGCAACTGAAGCTTTCTTT. Its protein is CASSPQGATEAFF.

V gene TRBV9 combines with J gene TRBJ2-1; 14 nucleotides agree with TRBD2. The germline gives CDR1 SGDLS, CDR2 YYNGEE. This CDR3 contains 18 residues. Unmatched junction bases numbered 4, after V lost 0 bases and J lost 2 bases. CDR3 DNA sequence: TGTGCCAGCAGCGTAGTGGGGACTAGCGGGAGTACCTACAATGAGCAGTTCTTC. Its translation: CASSVVGTSGSTYNEQFF.

The rearrangement links TRBV18 to TRBJ1-5, with 7 bases that match TRBD1. This CDR3 spans 14 amino acids. Germline V lookup: CDR1 KGHSH, CDR2 LQKENI. The V and J ends lost 6 bases and 5 bases, in that order; junction bases with no gene match: 7. This CDR3 reads CASSQQGRDQPQHF. As DNA, the CDR3 is TGTGCCAGCTCCCAACAGGGGCGGGATCAGCCCCAGCATTTT.

The count of this clone is one. The chain links TRBV5-4 to TRBJ2-5, with 7 bases fitting TRBD1. Trimming cost V 4 bases and J 5 bases; bases outside gene matches: 5. CDR1 is SGHNT and CDR2 is YYREEE in the germline V gene (reference sequence). The CDR3 sequence is 13 residues long. CDR3 sequence reads: CASSEQTGETQYF. The CDR3 nucleotides are TGTGCCAGCAGCGAGCAGACAGGGGAGACCCAGTACTTC.

The J gene is TRBJ2-2, the V gene TRBV5-1, with 11 bases that match TRBD2. V lost 3 bases, J lost 7 bases, and 8 bases stayed unmatched. The CDR3 has 16 amino acids. Germline lookup yields CDR1 SGHRS and CDR2 YFSETQ. CDR3 sequence reads: CASSSPTSGKVGELFF. The CDR3 DNA reads TGCGCCAGCAGCTCCCCGACTAGCGGGAAGGTCGGGGAGCTGTTTTTT.

V and J are TRBV27 and TRBJ2-2; D not resolved. Trimming took off 8 bases at V and 7 bases at J, with 11 bases between the two ends. The CDR3 extends over 12 amino acids. Per germline, CDR1 MNHEY and CDR2 SMNVEV (reference sequence). CDR3 protein: CASRRGNGELFF. CDR3 coding DNA: TGTGCCAGCCGTCGAGGTAACGGGGAGCTGTTTTTT.

The rearrangement uses TRBV5-1 and TRBJ2-2; D remains ambiguous. The CDR3 contains 15 residues. The germline gives CDR1 SGHRS, CDR2 YFSETQ. V lost 0 bases and J 2 bases, leaving 8 bases between the germline ends. The CDR3 DNA sequence: TGCGCCAGCAGCTTGGCTGGGCGAAACACCGGGGAGCTGTTTTTT. Translated: CASSLAGRNTGELFF.

This chain joins TRBV28 and TRBJ2-1, with a tentative D call TRBD2 (6 bases). Germline V CDR1 and CDR2: MDHEN, SYDVKM. The V end was cut by 7 bases, the J end by 5 bases, with 18 bases between. CDR3 length: 15 amino acids. The CDR3 spells CASISGLTINNEQFF. The CDR3 DNA sequence: TGTGCCAGCATTTCAGGACTAACCATAAACAATGAGCAGTTCTTC.

In its sample, this clone was seen once. This sequence joins TRBV4-1 and TRBJ2-2; D unclear. The V and J ends lost 0 bases and 7 bases respectively, with 6 bases between them. The length of the CDR3 is 13 residues. Germline CDR1 MGHRA, CDR2 YSYEKL. The CDR3 loop is CASSQDFIGELFF. The CDR3 DNA is TGCGCCAGCAGCCAAGATTTTATCGGGGAGCTGTTTTTT.

CDR3 in amino acids: CASSLAVGRGEEQYF. The CDR3 DNA sequence: TGTGCCAGCAGCTTAGCGGTTGGGCGGGGGGAAGAGCAGTACTTC. The genes are TRBV7-6 and TRBJ2-7, with TRBD2 matching 8 bases. The germline gives CDR1 SGHVS, CDR2 FNYEAQ. Trimming took 0 bases from V and 7 from J; bases not matched to a gene: 8. CDR3 length equals 15 residues.

The genes are TRBV20-1 and TRBJ1-1, with D maybe TRBD1 (6 bases). The V end lost 4 bases, the J end lost 8 bases, and 11 bases lay between the germline ends. The CDR3 consists of 11 residues. The germline V gene has CDR1 DFQATT and CDR2 SNEGSKA (reference sequence). The CDR3 is CSATSGTEAFF. For the CDR3, the DNA is TGCAGTGCTACCTCCGGGACAGAAGCTTTCTTT.

This clone appeared once. V gene TRBV7-9 combines with J gene TRBJ2-1; D remains unclear. The CDR3 covers 17 residues. The V and J ends lost 1 base and 0 bases respectively, with 13 bases between them. The germline V gene has CDR1 SEHNR and CDR2 FQNEAQ (reference sequence). The CDR3 DNA sequence: TGTGCCAGCAGCTTAGGTTGGGTGGCGGTCTCCTACAATGAGCAGTTCTTC. Translation: CASSLGWVAVSYNEQFF. The complete variable domain, with remaining parts taken from reference TRBV7-9 and TRBJ2-1, reads DTGVSQNPRHKITKRGQNVTFRCDPISEHNRLYWYRQTLGQGPEFLTYFQNEAQLEKSRLLSDRFSAERPKGSFSTLEIQRTEQGDSAMYLCASSLGWVAVSYNEQFFGPGTRLTVL.

The sample holds a few counts of this clone. Distinct nucleotide sequences in the sample also encode this CDR3. The chain has TRBV5-1 and TRBJ2-3; 7 bases match TRBD1. V lost 3 bases to trimming and J lost 2 bases; unmatched junction nucleotides: 3. Germline loops: CDR1 SGHRS, CDR2 YFSETQ. This CDR3 region has 14 residues. The CDR3 region is CASSSGTDTDTQYF. CDR3 nucleotide sequence: TGCGCCAGCAGCTCCGGGACAGACACAGATACGCAGTATTTT.